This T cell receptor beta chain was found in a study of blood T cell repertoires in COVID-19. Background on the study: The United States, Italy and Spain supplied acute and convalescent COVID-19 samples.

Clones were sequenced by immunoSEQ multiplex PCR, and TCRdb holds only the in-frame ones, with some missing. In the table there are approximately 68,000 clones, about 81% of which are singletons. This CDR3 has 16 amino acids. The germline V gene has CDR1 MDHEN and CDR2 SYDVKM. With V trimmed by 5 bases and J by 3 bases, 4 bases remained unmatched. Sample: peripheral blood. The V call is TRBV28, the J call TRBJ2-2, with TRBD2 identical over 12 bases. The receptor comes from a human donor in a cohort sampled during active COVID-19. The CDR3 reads CASSPSGREDTGELFF. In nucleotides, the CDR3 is TGTGCCAGCAGTCCTAGCGGGAGGGAGGACACCGGGGAGCTGTTTTTT.